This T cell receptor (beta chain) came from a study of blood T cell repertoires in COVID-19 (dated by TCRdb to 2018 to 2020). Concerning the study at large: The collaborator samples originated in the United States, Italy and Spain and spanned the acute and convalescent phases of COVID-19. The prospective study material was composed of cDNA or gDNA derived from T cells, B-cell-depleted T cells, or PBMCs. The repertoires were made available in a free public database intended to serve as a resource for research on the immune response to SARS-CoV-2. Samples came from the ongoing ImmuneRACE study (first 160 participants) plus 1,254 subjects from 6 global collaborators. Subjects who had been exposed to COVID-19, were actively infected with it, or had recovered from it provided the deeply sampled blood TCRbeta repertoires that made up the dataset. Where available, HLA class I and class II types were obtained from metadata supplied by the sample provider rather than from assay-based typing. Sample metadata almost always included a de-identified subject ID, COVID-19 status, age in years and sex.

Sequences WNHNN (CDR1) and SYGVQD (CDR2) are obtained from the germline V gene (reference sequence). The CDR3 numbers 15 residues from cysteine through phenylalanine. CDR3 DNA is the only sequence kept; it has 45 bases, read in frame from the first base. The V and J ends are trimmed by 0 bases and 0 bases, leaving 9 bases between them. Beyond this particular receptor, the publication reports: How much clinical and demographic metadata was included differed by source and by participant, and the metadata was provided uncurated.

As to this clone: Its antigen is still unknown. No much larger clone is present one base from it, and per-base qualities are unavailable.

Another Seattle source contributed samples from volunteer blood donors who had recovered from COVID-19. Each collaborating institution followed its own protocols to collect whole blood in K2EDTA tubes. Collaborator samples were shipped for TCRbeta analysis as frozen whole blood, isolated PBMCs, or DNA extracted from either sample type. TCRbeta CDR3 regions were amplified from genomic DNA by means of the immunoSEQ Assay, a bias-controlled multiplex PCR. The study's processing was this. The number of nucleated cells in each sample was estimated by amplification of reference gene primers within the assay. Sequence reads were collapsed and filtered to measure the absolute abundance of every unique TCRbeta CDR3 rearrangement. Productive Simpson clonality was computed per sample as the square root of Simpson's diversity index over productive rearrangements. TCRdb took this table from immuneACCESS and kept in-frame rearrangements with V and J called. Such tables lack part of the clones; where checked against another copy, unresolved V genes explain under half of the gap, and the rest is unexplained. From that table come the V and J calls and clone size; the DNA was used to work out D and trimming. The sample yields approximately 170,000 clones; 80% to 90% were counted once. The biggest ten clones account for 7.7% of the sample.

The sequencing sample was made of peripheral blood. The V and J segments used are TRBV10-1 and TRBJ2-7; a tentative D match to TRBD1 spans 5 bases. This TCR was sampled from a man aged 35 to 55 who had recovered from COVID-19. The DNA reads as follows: TGCGCCAGCAGTGAGTCCAGGGTACACTCCTACGAGCAGTACTTC. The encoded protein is CASSESRVHSYEQYF.